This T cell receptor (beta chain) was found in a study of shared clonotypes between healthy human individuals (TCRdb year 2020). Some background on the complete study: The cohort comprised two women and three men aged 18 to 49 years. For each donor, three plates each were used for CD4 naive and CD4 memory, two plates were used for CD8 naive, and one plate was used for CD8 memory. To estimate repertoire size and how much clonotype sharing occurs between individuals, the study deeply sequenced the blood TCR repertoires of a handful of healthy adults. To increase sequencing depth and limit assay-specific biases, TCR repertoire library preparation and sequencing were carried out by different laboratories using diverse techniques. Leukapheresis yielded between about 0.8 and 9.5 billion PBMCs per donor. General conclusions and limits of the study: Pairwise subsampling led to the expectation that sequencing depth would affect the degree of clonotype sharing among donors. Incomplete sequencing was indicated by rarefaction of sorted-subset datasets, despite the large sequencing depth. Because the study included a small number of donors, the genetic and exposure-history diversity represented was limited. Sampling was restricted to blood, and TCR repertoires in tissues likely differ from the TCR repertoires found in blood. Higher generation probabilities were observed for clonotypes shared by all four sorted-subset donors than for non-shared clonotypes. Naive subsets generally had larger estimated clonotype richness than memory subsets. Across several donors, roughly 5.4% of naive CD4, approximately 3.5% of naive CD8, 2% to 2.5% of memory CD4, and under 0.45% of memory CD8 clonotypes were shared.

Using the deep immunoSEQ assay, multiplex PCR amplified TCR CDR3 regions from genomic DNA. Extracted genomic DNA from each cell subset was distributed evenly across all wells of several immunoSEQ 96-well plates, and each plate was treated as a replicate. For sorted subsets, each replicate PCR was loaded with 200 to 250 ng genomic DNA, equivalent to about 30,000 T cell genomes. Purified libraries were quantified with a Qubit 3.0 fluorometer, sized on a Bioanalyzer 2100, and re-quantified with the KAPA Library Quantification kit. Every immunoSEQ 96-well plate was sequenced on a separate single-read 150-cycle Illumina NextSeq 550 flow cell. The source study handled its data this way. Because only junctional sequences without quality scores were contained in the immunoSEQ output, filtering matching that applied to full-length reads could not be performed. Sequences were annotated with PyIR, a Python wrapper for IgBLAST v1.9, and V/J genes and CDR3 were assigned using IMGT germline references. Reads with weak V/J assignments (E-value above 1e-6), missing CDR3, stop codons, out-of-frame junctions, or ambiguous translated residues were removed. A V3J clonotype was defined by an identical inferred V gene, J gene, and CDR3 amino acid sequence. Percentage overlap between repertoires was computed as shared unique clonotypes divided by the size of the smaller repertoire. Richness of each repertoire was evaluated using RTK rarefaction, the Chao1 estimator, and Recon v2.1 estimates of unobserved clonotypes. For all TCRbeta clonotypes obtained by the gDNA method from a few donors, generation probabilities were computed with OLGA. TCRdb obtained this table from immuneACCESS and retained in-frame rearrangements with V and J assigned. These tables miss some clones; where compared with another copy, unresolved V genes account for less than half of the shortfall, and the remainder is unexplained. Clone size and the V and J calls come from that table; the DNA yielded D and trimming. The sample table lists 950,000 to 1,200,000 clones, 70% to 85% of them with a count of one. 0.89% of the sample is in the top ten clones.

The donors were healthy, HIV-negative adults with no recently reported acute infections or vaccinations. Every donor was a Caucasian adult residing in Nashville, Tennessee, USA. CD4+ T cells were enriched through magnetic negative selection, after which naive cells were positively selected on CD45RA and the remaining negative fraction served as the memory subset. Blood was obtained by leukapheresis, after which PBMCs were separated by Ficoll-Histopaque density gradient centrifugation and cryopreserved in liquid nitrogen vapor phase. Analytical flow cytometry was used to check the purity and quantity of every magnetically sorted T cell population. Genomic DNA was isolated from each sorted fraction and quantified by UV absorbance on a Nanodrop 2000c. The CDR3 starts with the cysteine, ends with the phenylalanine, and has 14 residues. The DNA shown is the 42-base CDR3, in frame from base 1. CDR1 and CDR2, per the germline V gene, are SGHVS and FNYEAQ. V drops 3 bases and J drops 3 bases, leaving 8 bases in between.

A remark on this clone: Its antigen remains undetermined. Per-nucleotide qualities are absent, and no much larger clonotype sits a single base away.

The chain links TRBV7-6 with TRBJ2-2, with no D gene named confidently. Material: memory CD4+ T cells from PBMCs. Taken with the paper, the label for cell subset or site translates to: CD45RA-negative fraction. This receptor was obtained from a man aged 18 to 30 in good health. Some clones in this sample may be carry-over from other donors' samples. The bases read TGTGCCAGCAGCTTCGGGCCCCACACCGGGGAGCTGTTTTTT. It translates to CASSFGPHTGELFF.